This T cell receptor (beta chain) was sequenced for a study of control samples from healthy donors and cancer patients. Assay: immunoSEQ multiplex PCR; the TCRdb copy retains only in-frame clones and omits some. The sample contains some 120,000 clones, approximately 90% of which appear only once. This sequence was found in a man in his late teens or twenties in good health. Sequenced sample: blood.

In nucleotides, the CDR3 is TGTGCCAGCAGCTTGGGAGGGGATCAGCCCCAGCATTTT. Protein sequence: CASSLGGDQPQHF. The chain employs TRBV5-4 and TRBJ1-5, with TRBD1 as a possible D gene (5 bases). The V gene lost 0 bases and the J gene lost 5 bases, with 6 bases spanning the gap. Germline-derived CDR1 and CDR2 are SGHNT and YYREEE (reference sequence). The CDR3 has 13 residues.